The rows below give T cell receptor beta chains drawn from one sample of a study of cytomegalovirus exposure and HLA in healthy donors. The table came from immunoSEQ multiplex PCR; TCRdb's copy has only in-frame clones and leaves some out. Among about 240,000 clones listed, approximately 80% were seen once. Specimen: PBMCs. The receptors stem from a woman aged 60-75 years in good health and CMV-seropositive. Each CDR3 is given with its conserved first and last residue. A D gene is named only where the DNA matches it firmly. For some rows the clone size is stated as once, few or many, or as a class when expanded; others skip it.

TRBV28	once	TRBD2	TRBJ2-7	CASSLPGLGTYEQYF	TGTGCCAGCAGTCTCCCGGGACTAGGGACCTACGAGCAGTACTTC
TRBV2	.	.	TRBJ1-2	CAGTIQGIDYGYTF	TGTGCCGGGACGATACAGGGTATCGACTATGGCTACACCTTC
TRBV9	.	TRBD1	TRBJ2-7	CASSGGTGGARIPYEQYF	TGTGCCAGCAGCGGCGGGACAGGGGGCGCGAGGATACCCTACGAGCAGTACTTC
TRBV29-1	.	.	TRBJ2-1	CSVEGSGVLYNEQFF	TGCAGCGTTGAAGGTTCGGGGGTCCTATACAATGAGCAGTTCTTC
TRBV27	.	.	TRBJ1-1	CASSLGHLNTEAFF	TGTGCCAGCAGCCTGGGGCACCTGAACACTGAAGCTTTCTTT
TRBV5-4	.	.	TRBJ2-1	CASRFSGTTSYNEQFF	TGTGCCAGCAGGTTTTCCGGGACAACCTCCTACAATGAGCAGTTCTTC
TRBV28	.	TRBD2	TRBJ2-7	CASSPSGRAYEQYF	TGTGCCAGCAGTCCTAGCGGGAGGGCCTACGAGCAGTACTTC
TRBV5-1	.	TRBD2	TRBJ2-1	CASRATSGSGDEQFF	TGCGCCAGCAGGGCTACTAGCGGGAGCGGAGATGAGCAGTTCTTC
TRBV30	.	.	TRBJ2-3	CAWSSVPDTQYF	TGTGCCTGGAGTTCAGTCCCAGATACGCAGTATTTT
TRBV7-9	.	TRBD1	TRBJ1-4	CASSAGTDNEKLFF	TGTGCCAGCAGCGCCGGGACAGATAATGAAAAACTGTTTTTT
TRBV10-2	.	.	TRBJ2-1	CASSAGGGSYNEQFF	TGCGCCAGCAGCGCAGGGGGAGGCTCCTACAATGAGCAGTTCTTC
TRBV19	.	.	TRBJ2-2	CASSIWLEDTGELFF	TGTGCCAGTAGTATTTGGCTAGAGGACACCGGGGAGCTGTTTTTT
TRBV7-9	.	.	TRBJ1-1	CASSLVYTEAFF	TGTGCCAGCAGCCTAGTGTATACTGAAGCTTTCTTT
TRBV28	once	.	TRBJ2-1	CASSLYRGNEQFF	TGTGCCAGCAGTTTATACCGAGGGAATGAGCAGTTCTTC
TRBV2	few	TRBD1	TRBJ1-4	CASKKGAVTNEKLFF	TGTGCCAGCAAAAAGGGGGCTGTAACTAATGAAAAACTGTTTTTT
TRBV10-2	once	.	TRBJ1-5	CASSEGGNQPQHF	TGCGCCAGCAGTGAGGGGGGGAATCAGCCCCAGCATTTT
TRBV5-5	.	.	TRBJ1-3	CASSRGDSGNTIYF	TGTGCCAGCAGCCGGGGAGACTCTGGAAACACCATATATTTT
TRBV11-3	few	TRBD1	TRBJ2-3	CASSQGQGQDTQYF	TGTGCCAGCAGCCAGGGACAGGGTCAAGATACGCAGTATTTT
TRBV12-5	.	.	TRBJ2-5	CASGPPEAETQYF	TGTGCTAGTGGTCCCCCGGAGGCGGAGACCCAGTACTTC
TRBV28	.	.	TRBJ2-7	CASRGRPYEQYF	TGTGCCAGCAGGGGCAGACCCTACGAGCAGTACTTC
TRBV5-1	.	TRBD2	TRBJ2-2	CASSPDPAGNTGELFF	TGCGCCAGCAGCCCGGATCCAGCGGGAAACACCGGGGAGCTGTTTTTT
TRBV18	.	.	TRBJ2-5	CASSPGRAVETQYF	TGTGCCAGCTCACCAGGCAGGGCTGTGGAGACCCAGTACTTC
TRBV19	few	.	TRBJ2-7	CASSKGLDGAASWNEQYF	TGTGCCAGTAGTAAGGGACTCGACGGAGCGGCGTCTTGGAACGAGCAGTACTTC
TRBV2	.	.	TRBJ1-4	CASSRSQGREKLFF	TGTGCCAGCAGTCGGTCCCAGGGTAGGGAAAAACTGTTTTTT
TRBV12-5	.	.	TRBJ1-2	CASGLDRNYGYTF	TGTGCTAGTGGTTTGGACCGGAACTATGGCTACACCTTC
TRBV6-5	few	.	TRBJ2-1	CASSYRDIAYNEQFF	TGTGCCAGCAGTTACAGGGACATTGCTTACAATGAGCAGTTCTTC
TRBV4-2	.	.	TRBJ2-1	CASSQVAIAGTSYNEQFF	TGTGCCAGCAGCCAAGTCGCCATTGCGGGTACTTCCTACAATGAGCAGTTCTTC
TRBV9	.	TRBD2	TRBJ2-3	CASSPYWSGSPSDTQYF	TGTGCCAGCAGCCCCTATTGGAGCGGGAGTCCCTCAGATACGCAGTATTTT